These 18 T cell receptor beta chains were all obtained from the same sample, sequenced in a study of cytomegalovirus exposure and HLA in healthy donors. 13 Jbeta primers and 60 Vbeta primers were used for the PCR. The data were produced by immunoSEQ multiplex PCR, yet TCRdb's version contains in-frame clones alone and is incomplete. The sample has tens of thousands of clones. Sequencing was performed on PBMCs. Every receptor here comes from a man aged 50-59 years in good health and CMV-seronegative.

This chain joins TRBV7-9 and TRBJ2-5; possibly TRBD2 for D (5 bases). Germline V lookup: CDR1 SEHNR, CDR2 FQNEAQ (reference sequence). The CDR3 contains 15 residues. Trimming cost V 0 bases and J 0 bases, with 8 bases left between them. The CDR3 DNA reads as TGTGCCAGCAGCTTAGCGCCGGGGTACCAAGAGACCCAGTACTTC. It is translated as CASSLAPGYQETQYF.

The chain couples TRBV10-3 to TRBJ1-1; TRBD1 matches at 7 bases. The germline gives CDR1 ENHRY, CDR2 SYGVKD. V lost 3 bases and J lost 1; bases outside the gene matches: 2. The CDR3 extends over 14 amino acids. CDR3 amino acids: CAISEQGKNTEAFF. Here the CDR3 DNA reads TGTGCCATCAGTGAACAGGGGAAGAACACTGAAGCTTTCTTT.

The V and J genes are TRBV30 and TRBJ2-7; 8 nucleotides line up with TRBD2. The germline CDR1 and CDR2 sequences are GTSNPN and SVGIG (reference sequence). With V trimmed by 3 bases and J by 7 bases, 5 bases remained unmatched. The CDR3 has 12 amino acids. This chain's CDR3 is CAWRGTSGEQYF. In nucleotides, the CDR3 is TGTGCCTGGAGGGGGACTAGTGGGGAGCAGTACTTC.

V and J are TRBV4-1 and TRBJ2-1, with 12 bases aligning to TRBD2. Germline V gene data show CDR1 as MGHRA and CDR2 as YSYEKL. The CDR3 runs to 16 residues. Trimming took 2 bases from V and 9 from J; bases not matched to a gene: 8. The CDR3 DNA reads TGCGCCAGCAGCCAATCTAGCGGGGGGGCCCGTAGTGAGCAGTTCTTC. Translating gives CASSQSSGGARSEQFF.

J is TRBJ2-2 and V is TRBV28; 11 bases are shared with TRBD2. After removal of 2 bases from V and 6 bases from J, the junction contained 11 bases not matched to a gene. CDR3 length: 18 amino acids. CDR1 is MDHEN and CDR2 is SYDVKM in the germline V gene. CDR3 nucleotide sequence: TGTGCCAGCAGTTTAGTCGGAACTAGCGGGGGCCCTGCCGGGGAGCTGTTTTTT. Translation: CASSLVGTSGGPAGELFF.

The rearrangement uses TRBV6-1 and TRBJ1-1; D is uncertain. In germline, CDR1 is MNHNS, CDR2 SASEGT. V was clipped by 6 bases and J by 5 bases, with 7 bases between them. CDR3 size: 11 residues. The CDR3, as DNA: TGTGCCAGCAGGGGAGGGACTGAAGCTTTCTTT. Translated: CASRGGTEAFF.

This sequence joins TRBV4-3 and TRBJ1-2; D not certain. The CDR3 is made up of 13 amino acids. Germline V gene lookup returns CDR1 LGHNA and CDR2 YSLEER. V was pared by 5 bases and J by 4 bases, with 11 bases between. CDR3 sequence (DNA): TGCGCCAGCAGCGGAGACCGTACCTATGGCTACACCTTC. Translation gives CASSGDRTYGYTF.

The CDR3 region is CASSLRDTEAFF. The DNA for the CDR3 is TGTGCCAGCAGCTTGAGAGACACTGAAGCTTTCTTT. The chain is built from TRBV11-2 and TRBJ1-1; D is undetermined. Germline values: CDR1 SGHAT, CDR2 FQNNGV. Trimming cost V 3 bases and J 3 bases, with 5 bases left between them. The length of the CDR3 is 12 residues.

The chain couples TRBV28 to TRBJ2-5; perhaps TRBD2 as D (5 bases). The ends were cut back, 5 bases at V and 2 bases at J, with 12 bases in the middle. The germline V gene encodes CDR1 MDHEN and CDR2 SYDVKM. This CDR3 spans 14 amino acids. Here the CDR3 reads CASSHSGRQETQYF. CDR3 nucleotide sequence: TGTGCCAGCAGTCACAGCGGCCGGCAAGAGACCCAGTACTTC. The variable domain in full, with the rest retrieved from reference TRBV28 and TRBJ2-5, is DVKVTQSSRYLVKRTGEKVFLECVQDMDHENMFWYRQDPGLGLRLIYFSYDVKMKEKGDIPEGYSVSREKKERFSLILESASTNQTSMYLCASSHSGRQETQYFGPGTRLLVL.

This sequence joins TRBV5-1 and TRBJ2-1; TRBD2 agrees at 10 bases. CDR1 is SGHRS, CDR2 YFSETQ, per germline. CDR3 size: 17 residues. The junction had 6 bases not matched to a gene; V was cut back by 0 bases and J by 3 bases. CDR3 sequence (DNA): TGCGCCAGCAGCTTGGCCGGAGTAGCGGGGGGCTACAATGAGCAGTTCTTC. Translation gives CASSLAGVAGGYNEQFF.

The V gene is TRBV5-6, the J gene TRBJ2-2; D is perhaps TRBD2 (6 bases). This CDR3 is 16 amino acids long. V shed 2 bases and J shed 0 bases, with 11 bases lying between them. Germline CDR1 reads SGHDT; CDR2 reads YYEEEE. The chain's CDR3 is CASSLPGLSNTGELFF. The CDR3 nucleotides read TGTGCCAGCAGCTTACCGGGACTGTCGAACACCGGGGAGCTGTTTTTT.

This rearrangement joins TRBV9 to TRBJ2-1; D might be TRBD1 (5 bases). Germline V gene data show CDR1 as SGDLS and CDR2 as YYNGEE. CDR3 length: 16 residues. The V and J ends lost 4 bases and 0 bases respectively, with 14 bases between them. The CDR3 loop reads CASSYFGDSSYNEQFF. In DNA, the CDR3 is TGTGCCAGCAGCTATTTCGGTGACAGCTCCTACAATGAGCAGTTCTTC. The whole variable domain, remainder taken from reference TRBV9 and TRBJ2-1, is DSGVTQTPKHLITATGQRVTLRCSPRSGDLSVYWYQQSLDQGLQFLIQYYNGEERAKGNILERFSAQQFPDLHSELNLSSLELGDSALYFCASSYFGDSSYNEQFFGPGTRLTVL.

The chain is built from TRBV14 and TRBJ2-7, with 10 bases matching TRBD1. CDR1 and CDR2 (germline): SGHDN, FVKESK. The CDR3 contains 15 residues. The V gene end was trimmed by 4 bases and the J gene end by 2 bases; junction bases not matched to a gene: 5. This CDR3 is CASSLSGQGAYEQYF. In DNA form, the CDR3 reads TGTGCCAGCAGCCTATCCGGACAGGGGGCCTACGAGCAGTACTTC.

V usage is TRBV6-6 and J usage is TRBJ1-2; D remains unclear. This CDR3 comprises 14 residues. CDR1 and CDR2 (germline): MNHNY, SVGAGI (reference sequence). Trimming cost V 2 bases and J 4 bases, with 11 bases left between them. Here the CDR3 reads CASSYGGQTYGYTF. CDR3 nucleotides: TGTGCCAGCAGTTACGGTGGCCAAACCTATGGCTACACCTTC.

This chain uses TRBV7-8 with TRBJ1-1, with TRBD1 as a possible D gene (6 bases). Germline V gene sequence: CDR1 SGHVS, CDR2 FQNEAQ. CDR3 length: 13 residues. With 5 bases removed from V and 11 bases from J, the gap between germline ends came to 18 bases. CDR3 nucleotide sequence: TGTGCCAGCAGCCCCACACCTACAGGGTCGGCTTTCTTT. Amino acid sequence: CASSPTPTGSAFF.

The chain recombines TRBV5-8 with TRBJ1-1; no clear D gene. Trimming pared 4 bases from V and 3 bases from J, leaving 22 bases between. This CDR3 region has 17 residues. Per germline, CDR1 SGHTS and CDR2 YDEGEE. The CDR3 sequence: CASSPWGVTSGDTEAFF. The CDR3 DNA follows: TGTGCCAGCAGCCCCTGGGGAGTCACATCCGGCGACACTGAAGCTTTCTTT.

V usage is TRBV29-1 and J usage is TRBJ1-2, with a possible D match to TRBD1 (5 bases). V was cut by 5 bases and J by 4 bases, with 8 bases left in between. Germline assignment: CDR1 SQVTM and CDR2 ANQGSEA. CDR3 size: 11 residues. This CDR3 is CSVPDSYGYTF. Written as DNA, the CDR3 is TGCAGCGTTCCTGACAGCTATGGCTACACCTTC. The complete variable domain, with remaining parts taken from reference TRBV29-1 and TRBJ1-2, reads SAVISQKPSRDICQRGTSLTIQCQVDSQVTMMFWYRQQPGQSLTLIATANQGSEATYESGFVIDKFPISRPNLTFSTLTVSNMSPEDSSIYLCSVPDSYGYTFGSGTRLTVV.

This sequence joins TRBV7-9 and TRBJ1-2; D not resolved. The V gene lost 8 bases and the J gene lost 3 bases, with 13 bases spanning the gap. CDR3 length: 13 residues. Germline V gene sequence: CDR1 SEHNR, CDR2 FQNEAQ (reference sequence). The CDR3 nucleotides read TGTGCCAGCGGAGGAGGGAAAGACTATGGCTACACCTTC. As protein: CASGGGKDYGYTF.